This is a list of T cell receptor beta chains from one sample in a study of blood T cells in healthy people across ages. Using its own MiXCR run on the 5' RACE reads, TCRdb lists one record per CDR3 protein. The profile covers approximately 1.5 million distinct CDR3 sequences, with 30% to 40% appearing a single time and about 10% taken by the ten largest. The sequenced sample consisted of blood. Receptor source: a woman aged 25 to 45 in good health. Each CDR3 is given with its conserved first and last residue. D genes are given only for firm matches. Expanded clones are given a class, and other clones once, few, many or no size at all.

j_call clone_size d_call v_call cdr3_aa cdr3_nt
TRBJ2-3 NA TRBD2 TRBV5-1 CASSLTGAGGLSRDTQYF TGCGCCAGCAGCTTGACTGGAGCGGGGGGGCTAAGTAGAGATACGCAGTATTTT
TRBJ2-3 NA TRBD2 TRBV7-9 CASSIGLATYTDTQYF TGTGCCAGCAGCATAGGACTAGCCACCTACACAGATACGCAGTATTTT
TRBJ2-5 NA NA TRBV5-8 CASSRRYGETQYF TGTGCCAGCAGCCGGCGATATGGGGAGACCCAGTACTTC
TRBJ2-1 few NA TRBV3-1 CASSQEGTQYNEQFF TGTGCCAGCAGCCAAGAGGGGACACAGTACAATGAGCAGTTCTTC
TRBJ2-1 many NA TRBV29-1 CSVVIAGNEQFF TGCAGCGTTGTTATCGCCGGCAATGAGCAGTTCTTC
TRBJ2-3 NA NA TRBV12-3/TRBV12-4 CASSFRGVRADTQYF TGTGCCAGCAGTTTTCGCGGGGTGCGAGCAGATACGCAGTATTTT
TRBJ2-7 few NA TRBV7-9 CASTPGGQPYEQYF TGTGCCAGCACCCCGGGGGGACAGCCATACGAGCAGTACTTC
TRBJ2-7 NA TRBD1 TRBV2 CASSWDSQSGGRNYEQYF TGTGCCAGCAGTTGGGACAGCCAAAGCGGTGGACGCAACTACGAGCAGTACTTC
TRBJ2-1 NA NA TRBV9 CASRGGQEQFF TGTGCCAGCAGGGGGGGTCAAGAGCAGTTCTTC
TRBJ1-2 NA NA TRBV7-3 CASSLEGTNAYGYTF TGTGCCAGCAGCTTAGAGGGGACAAACGCCTATGGCTACACCTTC
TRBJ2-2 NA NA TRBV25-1 CASAGQKNTGELFF TGTGCCAGCGCCGGGCAGAAGAACACCGGGGAGCTGTTTTTT
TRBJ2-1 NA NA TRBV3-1 CASSQELAEIDRHNEQFF TGTGCCAGCAGCCAAGAATTGGCCGAAATTGACAGACACAATGAGCAGTTCTTC
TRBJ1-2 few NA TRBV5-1 CASSLDGRGDGYGYTF TGCGCCAGCAGCTTGGATGGCAGGGGTGATGGCTATGGCTACACCTTC
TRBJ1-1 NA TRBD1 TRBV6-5 CASSLNRGPVEAFF TGTGCCAGCAGTTTGAACAGGGGCCCAGTGGAAGCTTTCTTT
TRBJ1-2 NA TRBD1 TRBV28 CASSITGGAIYGYTF TGTGCCAGCAGTATTACAGGGGGCGCGATCTATGGCTACACCTTC
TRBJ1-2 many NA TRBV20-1 CSGHRDGYTF TGCAGTGGTCACAGGGATGGCTACACCTTC
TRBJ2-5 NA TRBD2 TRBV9 CASSDFGGGLSQETQYF TGTGCCAGCAGTGACTTCGGCGGGGGGCTCTCTCAAGAGACCCAGTACTTC
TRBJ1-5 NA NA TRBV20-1 CSASTVNGNQPQHF TGCAGTGCTTCGACGGTTAATGGCAATCAGCCCCAGCATTTT
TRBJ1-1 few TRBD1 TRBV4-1 CASSQQGARAEAFF TGCGCCAGCAGCCAACAGGGGGCAAGGGCTGAAGCTTTCTTT
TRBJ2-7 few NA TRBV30 CAWSVRTNYEQYF TGTGCCTGGAGTGTGAGGACCAACTACGAGCAGTACTTC
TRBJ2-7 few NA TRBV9 CASSVGTAGGDEQYF TGTGCCAGCAGCGTAGGGACAGCCGGAGGGGACGAGCAGTACTTC
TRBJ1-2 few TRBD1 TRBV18 CASSPGTGIGYTF TGTGCCAGCTCACCCGGGACAGGGATCGGCTACACCTTC
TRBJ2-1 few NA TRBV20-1 CSASAGLGLTAYNEQFF TGCAGTGCTAGTGCCGGGTTGGGACTCACTGCCTACAATGAGCAGTTCTTC
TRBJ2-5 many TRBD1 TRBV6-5 CASSYRDREETQYF TGTGCCAGCAGTTACAGGGACAGGGAAGAGACCCAGTACTTC
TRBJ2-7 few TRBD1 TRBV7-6 CASSPHDRVEEQYF TGTGCCAGCAGCCCTCACGACAGGGTGGAGGAGCAGTACTTC
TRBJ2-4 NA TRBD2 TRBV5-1 CASSGLAGAVNIQYF TGCGCCAGCAGCGGACTAGCGGGAGCCGTAAACATTCAGTACTTC
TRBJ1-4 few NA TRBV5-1 CASRGNHEKLFF TGCGCCAGCAGGGGGAACCATGAAAAACTGTTTTTT
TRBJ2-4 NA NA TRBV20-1 CSARAGHQNIQYF TGCAGTGCTAGAGCCGGGCATCAAAACATTCAGTACTTC
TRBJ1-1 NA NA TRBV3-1 CASSQNLDVIGDEAFF TGTGCCAGCAGCCAAAATCTTGACGTGATTGGGGATGAAGCTTTCTTT
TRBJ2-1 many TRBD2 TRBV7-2 CASSSRASGGPSSYNEQFF TGTGCCAGCAGCTCCCGGGCTAGCGGGGGGCCGAGCTCCTACAATGAGCAGTTCTTC
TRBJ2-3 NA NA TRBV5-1 CASSLDQRRLTDTQYF TGCGCCAGCAGCTTGGACCAGCGGAGACTCACAGATACGCAGTATTTT
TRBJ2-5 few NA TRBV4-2 CASSPLAKGTQETQYF TGTGCCAGCAGCCCCCTCGCCAAGGGGACCCAAGAGACCCAGTACTTC
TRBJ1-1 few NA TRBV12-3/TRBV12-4 CASSLGAGTFAFF TGTGCCAGCAGCCTGGGGGCCGGGACATTCGCTTTCTTT
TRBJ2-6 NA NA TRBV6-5 CASSYSVASGANVLTF TGTGCCAGCAGTTACTCGGTAGCCTCTGGGGCCAACGTCCTGACTTTC
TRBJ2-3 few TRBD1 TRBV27 CASNGRDRGTDTQYF TGTGCCAGCAACGGCCGGGACAGGGGGACAGATACGCAGTATTTT
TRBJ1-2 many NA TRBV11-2 CASSSGLSEGYTF TGTGCCAGCAGCTCCGGGCTCTCAGAGGGCTACACCTTC
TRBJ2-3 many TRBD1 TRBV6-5 CASNDSGQGTDTQYF TGTGCCAGCAACGACTCAGGACAGGGGACAGATACGCAGTATTTT
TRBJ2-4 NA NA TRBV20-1 CSAREDSRNIQYF TGCAGTGCTAGAGAAGACAGTCGAAACATTCAGTACTTC
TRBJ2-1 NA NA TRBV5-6 CASSVGSYDEQFF TGTGCCAGCAGTGTAGGGAGCTACGATGAGCAGTTCTTC
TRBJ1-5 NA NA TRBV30 CAWSVQYQPQHF TGTGCCTGGAGTGTACAATATCAGCCCCAGCATTTT
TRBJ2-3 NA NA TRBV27 CASCVRYSTDTQYF TGTGCCAGCTGCGTTAGGTATAGCACAGATACGCAGTATTTT
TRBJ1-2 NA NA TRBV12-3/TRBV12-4 CASSLIGFRGYTF TGTGCCAGCAGTTTGATCGGGTTCCGGGGCTACACCTTC
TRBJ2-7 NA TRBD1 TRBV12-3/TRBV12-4 CASRGDSIYEQYF TGTGCCAGCAGGGGGGACAGCATCTACGAGCAGTACTTC
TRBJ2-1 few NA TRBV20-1 CSARDIFEHFSSSYNEQFF TGCAGTGCTAGAGATATTTTCGAACACTTCTCGAGCTCCTACAATGAGCAGTTCTTC
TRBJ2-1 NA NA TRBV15 CATSRGGYNEQFF TGTGCCACCAGCAGAGGGGGCTACAATGAGCAGTTCTTC
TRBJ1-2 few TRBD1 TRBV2 CASRGGQDYGYTF TGTGCCAGCAGGGGGGGACAGGACTATGGCTACACCTTC
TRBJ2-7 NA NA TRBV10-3 CAIRVGNNEQYF TGTGCCATCAGGGTTGGGAACAATGAGCAGTACTTC